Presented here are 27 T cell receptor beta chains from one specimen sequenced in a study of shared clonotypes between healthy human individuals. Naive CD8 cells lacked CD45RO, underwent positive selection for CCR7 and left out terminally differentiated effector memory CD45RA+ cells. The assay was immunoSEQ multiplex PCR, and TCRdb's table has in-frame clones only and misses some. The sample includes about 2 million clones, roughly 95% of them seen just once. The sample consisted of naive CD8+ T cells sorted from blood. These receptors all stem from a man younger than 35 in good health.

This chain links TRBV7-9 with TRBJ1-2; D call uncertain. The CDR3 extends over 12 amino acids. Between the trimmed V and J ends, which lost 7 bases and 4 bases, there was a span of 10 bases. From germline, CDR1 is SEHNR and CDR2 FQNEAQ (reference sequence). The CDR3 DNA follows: TGTGCCAGCACCACCGACTCCTATGGCTACACCTTC. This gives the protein CASTTDSYGYTF. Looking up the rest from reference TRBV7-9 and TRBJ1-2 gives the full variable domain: DTGVSQNPRHKITKRGQNVTFRCDPISEHNRLYWYRQTLGQGPEFLTYFQNEAQLEKSRLLSDRFSAERPKGSFSTLEIQRTEQGDSAMYLCASTTDSYGYTFGSGTRLTVV.

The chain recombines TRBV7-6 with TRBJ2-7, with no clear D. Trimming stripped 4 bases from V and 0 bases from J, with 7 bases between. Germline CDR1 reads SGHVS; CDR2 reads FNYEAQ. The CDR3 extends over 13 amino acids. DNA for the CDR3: TGTGCCAGCAGCTCCACACACTCCTACGAGCAGTACTTC. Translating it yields CASSSTHSYEQYF.

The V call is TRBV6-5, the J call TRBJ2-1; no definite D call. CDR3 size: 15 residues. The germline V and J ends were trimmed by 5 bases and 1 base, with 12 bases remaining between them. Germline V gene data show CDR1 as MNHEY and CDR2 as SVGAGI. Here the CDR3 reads CASSRDSPSYNEQFF. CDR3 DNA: TGTGCCAGCAGTCGCGACTCCCCATCCTACAATGAGCAGTTCTTC.

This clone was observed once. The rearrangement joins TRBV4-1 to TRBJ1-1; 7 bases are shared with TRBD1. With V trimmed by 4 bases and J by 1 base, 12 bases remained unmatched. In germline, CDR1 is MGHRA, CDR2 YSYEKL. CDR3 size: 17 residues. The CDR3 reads CASSPKTSTGSNTEAFF. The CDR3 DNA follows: TGCGCCAGCAGCCCGAAGACGTCGACAGGGTCGAACACTGAAGCTTTCTTT.

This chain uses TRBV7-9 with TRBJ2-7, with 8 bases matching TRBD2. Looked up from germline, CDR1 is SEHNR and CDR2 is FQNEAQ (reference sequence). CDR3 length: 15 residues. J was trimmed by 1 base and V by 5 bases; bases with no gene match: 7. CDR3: CASSRPGGVSYEQYF. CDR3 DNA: TGTGCCAGCAGCCGCCCCGGGGGGGTGTCCTACGAGCAGTACTTC.

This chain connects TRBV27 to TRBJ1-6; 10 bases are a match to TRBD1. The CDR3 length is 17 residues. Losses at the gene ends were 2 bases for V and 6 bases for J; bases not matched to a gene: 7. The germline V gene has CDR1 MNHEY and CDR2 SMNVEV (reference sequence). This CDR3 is CASSLATGGFGNSPLHF. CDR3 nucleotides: TGTGCCAGCAGTTTAGCGACAGGGGGCTTCGGTAATTCACCCCTCCACTTT.

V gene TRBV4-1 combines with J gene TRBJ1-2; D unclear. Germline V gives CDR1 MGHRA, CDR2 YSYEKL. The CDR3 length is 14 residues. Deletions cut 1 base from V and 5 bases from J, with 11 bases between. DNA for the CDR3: TGCGCCAGCAGCCAAGGGCTGGGCGGGTATGGCTACACCTTC. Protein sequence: CASSQGLGGYGYTF.

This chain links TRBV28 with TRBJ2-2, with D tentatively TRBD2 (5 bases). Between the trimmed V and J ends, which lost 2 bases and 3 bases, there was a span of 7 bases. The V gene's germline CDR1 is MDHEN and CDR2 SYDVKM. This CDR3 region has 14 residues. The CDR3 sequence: CASSLVRDTGELFF. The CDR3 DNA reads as TGTGCCAGCAGTTTAGTGAGGGACACCGGGGAGCTGTTTTTT.

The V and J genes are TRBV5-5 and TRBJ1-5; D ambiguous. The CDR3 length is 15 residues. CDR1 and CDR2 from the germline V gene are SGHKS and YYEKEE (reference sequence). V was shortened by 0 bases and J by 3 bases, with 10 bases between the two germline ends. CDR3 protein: CASSLGQDLNQPQHF. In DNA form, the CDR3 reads TGTGCCAGCAGCTTGGGCCAGGACCTCAATCAGCCCCAGCATTTT.

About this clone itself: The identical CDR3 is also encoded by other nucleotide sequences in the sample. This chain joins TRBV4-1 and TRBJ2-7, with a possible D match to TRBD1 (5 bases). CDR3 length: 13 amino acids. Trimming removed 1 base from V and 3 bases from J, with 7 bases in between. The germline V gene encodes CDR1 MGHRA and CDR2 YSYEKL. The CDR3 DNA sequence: TGCGCCAGCAGCCAAGTCCAGGGCTACGAGCAGTACTTC. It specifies CASSQVQGYEQYF.

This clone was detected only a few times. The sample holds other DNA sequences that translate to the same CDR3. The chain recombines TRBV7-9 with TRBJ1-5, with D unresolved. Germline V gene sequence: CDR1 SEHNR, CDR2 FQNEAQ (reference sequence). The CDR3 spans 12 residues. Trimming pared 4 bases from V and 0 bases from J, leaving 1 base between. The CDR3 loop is CASSYSNQPQHF. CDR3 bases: TGTGCCAGCAGCTATAGCAATCAGCCCCAGCATTTT.

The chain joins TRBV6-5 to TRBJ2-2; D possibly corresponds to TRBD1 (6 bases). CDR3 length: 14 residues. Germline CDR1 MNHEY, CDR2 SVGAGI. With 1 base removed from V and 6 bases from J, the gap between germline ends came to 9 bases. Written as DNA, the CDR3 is TGTGCCAGCAGTTACTTCCGGACAGCCGGGGAGCTGTTTTTT. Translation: CASSYFRTAGELFF.

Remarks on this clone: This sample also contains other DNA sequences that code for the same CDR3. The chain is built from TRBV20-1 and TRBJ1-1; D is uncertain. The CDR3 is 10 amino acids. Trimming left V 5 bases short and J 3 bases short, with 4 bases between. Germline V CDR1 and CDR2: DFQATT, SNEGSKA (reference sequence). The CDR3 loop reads CSAWDTEAFF. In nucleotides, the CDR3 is TGCAGTGCTTGGGACACTGAAGCTTTCTTT.

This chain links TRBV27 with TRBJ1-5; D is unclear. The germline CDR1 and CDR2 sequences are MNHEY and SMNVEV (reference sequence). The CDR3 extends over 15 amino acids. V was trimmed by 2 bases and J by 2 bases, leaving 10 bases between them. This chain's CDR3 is CASSLMAGGNQPQHF. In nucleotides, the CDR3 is TGTGCCAGCAGTTTAATGGCAGGCGGCAATCAGCCCCAGCATTTT.

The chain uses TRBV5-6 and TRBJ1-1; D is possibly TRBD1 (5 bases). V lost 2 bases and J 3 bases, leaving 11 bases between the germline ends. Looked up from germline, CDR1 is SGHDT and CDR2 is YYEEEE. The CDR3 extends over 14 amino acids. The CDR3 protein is CASSFRDDYTEAFF. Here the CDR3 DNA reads TGTGCCAGCAGCTTCCGGGACGATTACACTGAAGCTTTCTTT.

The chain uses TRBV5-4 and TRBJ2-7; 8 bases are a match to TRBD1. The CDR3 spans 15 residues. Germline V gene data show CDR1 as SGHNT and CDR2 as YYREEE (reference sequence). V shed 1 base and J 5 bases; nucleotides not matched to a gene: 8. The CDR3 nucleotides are TGTGCCAGCAGCTTGTCTATGGACAGGGATCACGAGCAGTACTTC. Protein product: CASSLSMDRDHEQYF. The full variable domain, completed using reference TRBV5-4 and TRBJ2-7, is ETGVTQSPTHLIKTRGQQVTLRCSSQSGHNTVSWYQQALGQGPQFIFQYYREEENGRGNFPPRFSGLQFPNYSSELNVNALELDDSALYLCASSLSMDRDHEQYFGPGTRLTVT.

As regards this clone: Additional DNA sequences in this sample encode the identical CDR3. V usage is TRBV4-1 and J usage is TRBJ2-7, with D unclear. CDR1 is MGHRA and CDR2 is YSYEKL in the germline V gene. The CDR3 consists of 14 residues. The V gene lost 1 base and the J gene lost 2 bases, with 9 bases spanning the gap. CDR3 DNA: TGCGCCAGCAGCCAAGGATCCGGTCCCTACGAGCAGTACTTC. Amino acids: CASSQGSGPYEQYF.

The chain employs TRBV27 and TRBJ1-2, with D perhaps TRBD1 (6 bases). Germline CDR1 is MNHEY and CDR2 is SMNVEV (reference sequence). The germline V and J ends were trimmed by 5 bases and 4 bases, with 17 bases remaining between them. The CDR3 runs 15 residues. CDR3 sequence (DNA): TGTGCCAGCAGTCCCAGGTCAGGGGCGAGCTATGGCTACACCTTC. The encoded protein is CASSPRSGASYGYTF.

The CDR3 here is CASSLEVGNTEAFF. The CDR3, as DNA: TGTGCCAGCAGTTTAGAGGTCGGTAACACTGAAGCTTTCTTT. The rearrangement uses TRBV27 and TRBJ1-1; D is unresolved. V lost 2 bases and J lost 2, with 9 bases in between. The length of the CDR3 is 14 residues. The germline CDR1 and CDR2 sequences are MNHEY and SMNVEV (reference sequence).

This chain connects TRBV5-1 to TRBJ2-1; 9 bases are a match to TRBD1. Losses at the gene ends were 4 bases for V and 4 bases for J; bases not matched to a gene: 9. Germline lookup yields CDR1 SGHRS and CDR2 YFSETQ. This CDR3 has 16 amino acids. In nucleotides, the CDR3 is TGCGCCAGCAGCCCGGCGGGGACAGGGTCTTACAATGAGCAGTTCTTC. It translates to CASSPAGTGSYNEQFF.

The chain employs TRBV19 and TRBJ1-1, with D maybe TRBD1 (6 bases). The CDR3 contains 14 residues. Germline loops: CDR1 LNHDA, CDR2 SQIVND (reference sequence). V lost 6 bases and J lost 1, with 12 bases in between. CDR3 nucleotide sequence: TGTGCCAGTAGGGGAGGACAGCAGAACACTGAAGCTTTCTTT. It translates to CASRGGQQNTEAFF.

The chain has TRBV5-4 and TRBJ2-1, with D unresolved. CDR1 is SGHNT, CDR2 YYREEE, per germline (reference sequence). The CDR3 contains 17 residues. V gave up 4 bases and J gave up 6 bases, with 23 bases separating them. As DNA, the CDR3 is TGTGCCAGCAGCACAAGCATCGGACCCTCAGAAAGCAATGAGCAGTTCTTC. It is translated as CASSTSIGPSESNEQFF. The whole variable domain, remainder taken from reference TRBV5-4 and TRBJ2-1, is ETGVTQSPTHLIKTRGQQVTLRCSSQSGHNTVSWYQQALGQGPQFIFQYYREEENGRGNFPPRFSGLQFPNYSSELNVNALELDDSALYLCASSTSIGPSESNEQFFGPGTRLTVL.

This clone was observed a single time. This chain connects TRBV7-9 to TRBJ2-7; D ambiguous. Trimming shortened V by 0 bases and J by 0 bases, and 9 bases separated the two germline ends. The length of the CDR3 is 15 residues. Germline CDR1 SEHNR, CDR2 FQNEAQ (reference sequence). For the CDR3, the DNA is TGTGCCAGCAGCTTAGCCGACGGTAACTCCTACGAGCAGTACTTC. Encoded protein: CASSLADGNSYEQYF.

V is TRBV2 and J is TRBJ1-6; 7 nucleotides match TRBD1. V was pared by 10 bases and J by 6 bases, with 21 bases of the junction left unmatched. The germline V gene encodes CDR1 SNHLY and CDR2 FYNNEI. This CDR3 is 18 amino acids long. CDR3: CAIKEGGEGALRNSPLHF. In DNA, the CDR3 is TGTGCCATCAAAGAAGGGGGTGAGGGGGCGCTTCGTAATTCACCCCTCCACTTT.

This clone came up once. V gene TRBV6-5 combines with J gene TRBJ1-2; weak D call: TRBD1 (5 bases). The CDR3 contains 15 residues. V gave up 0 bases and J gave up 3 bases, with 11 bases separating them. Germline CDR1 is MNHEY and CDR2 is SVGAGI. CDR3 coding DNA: TGTGCCAGCAGTTACTCGACGCAGGGAGACTATGGCTACACCTTC. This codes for CASSYSTQGDYGYTF.

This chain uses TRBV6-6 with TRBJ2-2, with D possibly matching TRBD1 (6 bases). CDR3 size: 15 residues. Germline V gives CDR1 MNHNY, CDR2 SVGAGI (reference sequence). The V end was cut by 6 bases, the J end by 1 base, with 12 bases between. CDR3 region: CASRPGTWNTGELFF. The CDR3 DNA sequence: TGTGCCAGCAGACCCGGGACATGGAACACCGGGGAGCTGTTTTTT.

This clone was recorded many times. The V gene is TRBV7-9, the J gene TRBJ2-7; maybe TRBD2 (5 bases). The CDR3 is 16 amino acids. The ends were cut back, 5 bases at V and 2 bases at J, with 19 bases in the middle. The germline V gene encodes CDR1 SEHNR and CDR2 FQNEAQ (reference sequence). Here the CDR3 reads CASSLERSSRPYEQYF. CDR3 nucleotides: TGTGCCAGCAGCCTAGAGCGGTCGAGCCGTCCCTACGAGCAGTACTTC.